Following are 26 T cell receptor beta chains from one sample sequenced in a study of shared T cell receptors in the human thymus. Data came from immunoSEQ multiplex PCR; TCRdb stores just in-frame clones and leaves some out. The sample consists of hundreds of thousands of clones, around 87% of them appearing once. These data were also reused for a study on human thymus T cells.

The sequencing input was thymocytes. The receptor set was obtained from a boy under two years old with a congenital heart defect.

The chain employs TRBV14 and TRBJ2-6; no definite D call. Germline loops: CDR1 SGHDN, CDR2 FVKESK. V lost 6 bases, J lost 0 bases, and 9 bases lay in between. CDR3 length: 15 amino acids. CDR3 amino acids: CASRIAFSGANVLTF. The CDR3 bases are TGTGCCAGCAGGATAGCCTTCTCTGGGGCCAACGTCCTGACTTTC.

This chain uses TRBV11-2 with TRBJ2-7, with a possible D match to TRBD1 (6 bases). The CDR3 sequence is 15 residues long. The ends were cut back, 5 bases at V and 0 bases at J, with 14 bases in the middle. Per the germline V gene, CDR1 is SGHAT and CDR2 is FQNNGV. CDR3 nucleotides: TGTGCCAGCAGCCTCGGACAGAAAAACTCCTACGAGCAGTACTTC. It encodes CASSLGQKNSYEQYF.

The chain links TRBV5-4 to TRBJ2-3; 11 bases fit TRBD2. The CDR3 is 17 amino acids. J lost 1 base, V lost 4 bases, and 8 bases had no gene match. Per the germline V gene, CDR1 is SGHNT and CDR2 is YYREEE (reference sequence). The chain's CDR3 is CASSPDIAGGCTDTQYF. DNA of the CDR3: TGTGCCAGCAGCCCGGATATAGCGGGGGGGTGCACAGATACGCAGTATTTT.

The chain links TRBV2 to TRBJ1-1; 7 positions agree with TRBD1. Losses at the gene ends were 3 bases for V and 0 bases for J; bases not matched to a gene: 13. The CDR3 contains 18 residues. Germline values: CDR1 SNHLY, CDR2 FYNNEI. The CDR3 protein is CASSDNKDRQIMNTEAFF. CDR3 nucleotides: TGTGCCAGCAGTGATAATAAGGACAGGCAAATAATGAACACTGAAGCTTTCTTT.

CDR3 DNA sequence: TGTGCCAGCAGCCGGAATATGGCTAGCACAAACACCGGGGAGCTGTTTTTT. Protein: CASSRNMASTNTGELFF. The chain has TRBV5-4 and TRBJ2-2; possibly TRBD2 for D (5 bases). Trimming cost V 4 bases and J 2 bases, with 18 bases left between them. The CDR3 runs to 17 residues. Germline V CDR1 and CDR2: SGHNT, YYREEE (reference sequence).

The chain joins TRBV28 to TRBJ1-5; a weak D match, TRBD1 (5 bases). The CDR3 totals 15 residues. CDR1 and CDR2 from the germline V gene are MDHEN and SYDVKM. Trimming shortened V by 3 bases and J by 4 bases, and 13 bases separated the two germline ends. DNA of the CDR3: TGTGCCAGCAGTTTTCAAGACAGACAGAATCAGCCCCAGCATTTT. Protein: CASSFQDRQNQPQHF.

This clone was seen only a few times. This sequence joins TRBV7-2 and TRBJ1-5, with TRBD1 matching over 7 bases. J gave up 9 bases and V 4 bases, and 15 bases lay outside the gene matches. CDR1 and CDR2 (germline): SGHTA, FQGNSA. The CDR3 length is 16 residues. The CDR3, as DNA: TGTGCCAGCAGCTCCAAGCCAGGACAGGCTCCGTCGCCCCAGCATTTT. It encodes CASSSKPGQAPSPQHF.

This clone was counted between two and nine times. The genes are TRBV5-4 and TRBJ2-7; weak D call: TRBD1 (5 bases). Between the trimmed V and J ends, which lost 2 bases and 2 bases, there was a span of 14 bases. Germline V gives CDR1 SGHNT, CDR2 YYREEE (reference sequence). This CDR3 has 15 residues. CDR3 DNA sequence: TGTGCCAGCAGCTTAAGAGGTCGACAGCCCTACGAGCAGTACTTC. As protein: CASSLRGRQPYEQYF.

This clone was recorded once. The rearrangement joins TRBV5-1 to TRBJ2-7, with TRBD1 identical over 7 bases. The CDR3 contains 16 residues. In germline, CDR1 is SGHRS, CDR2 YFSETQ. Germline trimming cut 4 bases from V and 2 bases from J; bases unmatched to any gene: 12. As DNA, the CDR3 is TGCGCCAGCAGCATAACTGACAGGGACCCCCCCTACGAGCAGTACTTC. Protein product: CASSITDRDPPYEQYF.

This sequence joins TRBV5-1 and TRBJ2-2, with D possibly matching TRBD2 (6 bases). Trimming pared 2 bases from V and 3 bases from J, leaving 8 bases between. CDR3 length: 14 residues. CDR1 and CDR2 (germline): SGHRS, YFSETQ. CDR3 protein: CASSFWRDTGELFF. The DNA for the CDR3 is TGCGCCAGCAGCTTTTGGAGGGACACCGGGGAGCTGTTTTTT.

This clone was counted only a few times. CDR3 region: CASSFGYRGGIDEQYF. CDR3 nucleotide sequence: TGTGCCAGCAGTTTCGGTTACAGGGGCGGAATTGACGAGCAGTACTTC. The rearrangement joins TRBV6-5 to TRBJ2-7; 7 bases align to TRBD1. Trimming removed 4 bases from V and 5 bases from J; junction bases left unmatched: 14. The germline V gene encodes CDR1 MNHEY and CDR2 SVGAGI. The CDR3 is 16 amino acids.

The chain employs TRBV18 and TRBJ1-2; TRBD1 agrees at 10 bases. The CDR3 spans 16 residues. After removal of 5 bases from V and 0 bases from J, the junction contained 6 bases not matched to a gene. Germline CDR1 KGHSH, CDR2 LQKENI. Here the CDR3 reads CASSGPGQGPNYGYTF. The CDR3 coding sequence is TGTGCCAGCTCAGGACCGGGACAGGGGCCTAACTATGGCTACACCTTC.

CDR3 sequence reads: CAISEHKGGTGELFF. As DNA, the CDR3 is TGTGCCATCAGTGAGCACAAGGGAGGGACCGGGGAGCTGTTTTTT. The rearrangement joins TRBV10-3 to TRBJ2-2; 7 bases agree with TRBD2. Looked up from germline, CDR1 is ENHRY and CDR2 is SYGVKD. The CDR3 contains 15 residues. V was pared by 2 bases and J by 5 bases, with 5 bases of the junction left unmatched.

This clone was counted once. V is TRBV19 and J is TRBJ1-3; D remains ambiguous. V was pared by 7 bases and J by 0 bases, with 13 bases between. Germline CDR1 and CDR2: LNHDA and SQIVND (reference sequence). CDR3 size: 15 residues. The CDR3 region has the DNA TGTGCCAGTATAACGGCGGCGATCTCTGGAAACACCATATATTTT. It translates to CASITAAISGNTIYF.

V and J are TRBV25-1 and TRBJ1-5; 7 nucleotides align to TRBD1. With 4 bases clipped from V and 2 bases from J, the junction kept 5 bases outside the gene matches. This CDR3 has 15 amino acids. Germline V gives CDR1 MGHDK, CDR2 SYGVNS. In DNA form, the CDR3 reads TGTGCCAGCAGTGGCACAGGGGATCGCAATCAGCCCCAGCATTTT. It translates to CASSGTGDRNQPQHF.

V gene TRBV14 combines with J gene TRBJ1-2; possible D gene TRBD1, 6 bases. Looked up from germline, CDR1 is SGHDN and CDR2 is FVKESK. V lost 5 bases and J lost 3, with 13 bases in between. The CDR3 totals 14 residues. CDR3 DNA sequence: TGTGCCAGCAGCGCCCGGACAGTCGACTATGGCTACACCTTC. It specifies CASSARTVDYGYTF.

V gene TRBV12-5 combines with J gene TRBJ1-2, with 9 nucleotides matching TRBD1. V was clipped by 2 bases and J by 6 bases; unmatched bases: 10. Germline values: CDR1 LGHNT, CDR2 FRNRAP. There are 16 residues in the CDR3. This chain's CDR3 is CASGLPPGGQGNGYTF. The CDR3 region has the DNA TGTGCTAGTGGTTTGCCCCCAGGTGGACAGGGGAATGGCTACACCTTC.

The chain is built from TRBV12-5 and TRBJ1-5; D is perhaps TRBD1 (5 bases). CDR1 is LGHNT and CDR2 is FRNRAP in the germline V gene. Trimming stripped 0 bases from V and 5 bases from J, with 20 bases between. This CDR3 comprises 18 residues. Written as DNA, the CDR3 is TGTGCTAGTGGTTTGGTAACCCCCCCGAACAGGAGTTATCAGCCCCAGCATTTT. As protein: CASGLVTPPNRSYQPQHF. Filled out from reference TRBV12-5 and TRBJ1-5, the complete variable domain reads DARVTQTPRHKVTEMGQEVTMRCQPILGHNTVFWYRQTMMQGLELLAYFRNRAPLDDSGMPKDRFSAEMPDATLATLKIQPSEPRDSAVYFCASGLVTPPNRSYQPQHFGDGTRLSIL.

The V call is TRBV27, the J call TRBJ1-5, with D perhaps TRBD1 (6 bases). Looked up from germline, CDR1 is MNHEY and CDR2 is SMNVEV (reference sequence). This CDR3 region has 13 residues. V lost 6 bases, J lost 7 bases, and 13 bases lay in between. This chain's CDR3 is CASSAQQGQPQHF. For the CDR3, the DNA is TGTGCCAGCAGCGCCCAACAGGGACAGCCCCAGCATTTT.

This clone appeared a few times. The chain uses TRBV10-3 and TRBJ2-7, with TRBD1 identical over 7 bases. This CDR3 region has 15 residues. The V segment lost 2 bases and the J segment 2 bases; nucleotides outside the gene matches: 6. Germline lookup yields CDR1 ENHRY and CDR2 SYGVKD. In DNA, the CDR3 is TGTGCCATCAGTGAGCACCGGGACAGAGCCTACGAGCAGTACTTC. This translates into CAISEHRDRAYEQYF.

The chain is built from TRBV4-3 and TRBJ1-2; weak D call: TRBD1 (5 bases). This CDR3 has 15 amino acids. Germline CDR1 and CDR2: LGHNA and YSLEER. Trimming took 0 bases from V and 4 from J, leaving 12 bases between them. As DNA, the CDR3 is TGCGCCAGCAGCCAAGATGGGGCAGTACCCTATGGCTACACCTTC. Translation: CASSQDGAVPYGYTF.

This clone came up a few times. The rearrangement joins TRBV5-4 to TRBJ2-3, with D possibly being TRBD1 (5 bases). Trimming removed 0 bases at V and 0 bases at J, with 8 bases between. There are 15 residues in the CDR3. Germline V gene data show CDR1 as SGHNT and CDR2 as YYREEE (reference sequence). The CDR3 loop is CASSLDRSSTDTQYF. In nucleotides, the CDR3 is TGTGCCAGCAGCTTGGACAGGTCGAGCACAGATACGCAGTATTTT.

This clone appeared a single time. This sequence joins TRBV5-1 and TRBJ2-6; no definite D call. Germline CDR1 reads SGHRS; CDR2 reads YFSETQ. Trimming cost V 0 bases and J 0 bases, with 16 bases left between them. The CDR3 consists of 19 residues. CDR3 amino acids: CASSLALSFPPSGANVLTF. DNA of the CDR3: TGCGCCAGCAGCTTGGCTCTAAGCTTCCCCCCCTCTGGGGCCAACGTCCTGACTTTC. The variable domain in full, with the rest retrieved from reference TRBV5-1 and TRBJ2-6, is KAGVTQTPRYLIKTRGQQVTLSCSPISGHRSVSWYQQTPGQGLQFLFEYFSETQRNKGNFPGRFSGRQFSNSRSEMNVSTLELGDSALYLCASSLALSFPPSGANVLTFGAGSRLTVL.

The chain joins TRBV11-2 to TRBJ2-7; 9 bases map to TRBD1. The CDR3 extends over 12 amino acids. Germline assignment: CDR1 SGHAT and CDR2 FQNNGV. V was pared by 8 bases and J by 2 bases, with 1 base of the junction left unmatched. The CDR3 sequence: CASGDRAYEQYF. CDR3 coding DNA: TGTGCCAGCGGGGACAGGGCCTACGAGCAGTACTTC.

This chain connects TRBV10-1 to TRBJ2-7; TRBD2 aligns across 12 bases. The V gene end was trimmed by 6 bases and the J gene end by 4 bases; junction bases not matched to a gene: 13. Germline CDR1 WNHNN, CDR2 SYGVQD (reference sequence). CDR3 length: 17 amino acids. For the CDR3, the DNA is TGCGCCAGCAGGAAGACTAGCGGGAGCCAAATGGTGTACGAGCAGTACTTC. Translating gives CASRKTSGSQMVYEQYF.

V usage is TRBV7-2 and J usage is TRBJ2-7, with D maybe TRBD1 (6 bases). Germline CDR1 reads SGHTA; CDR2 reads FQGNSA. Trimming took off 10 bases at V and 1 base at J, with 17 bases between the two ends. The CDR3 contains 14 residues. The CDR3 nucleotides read TGTGCCACCACAACAGGGACAATTTCCTACGAGCAGTACTTC. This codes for CATTTGTISYEQYF.